One and the same sample provided the 28 T cell receptor beta chains below, sequenced in a study of blood T cell repertoires in COVID-19. TCRdb's table, derived via immunoSEQ multiplex PCR, lists solely in-frame clones and lacks some. The sample includes 120,000 or so clones, around 83% of them seen just once. The material sequenced was peripheral blood. These receptors were taken from a man aged 80 or over with active or convalescent COVID-19.

In this sample, this clone turned up a few times. This sequence joins TRBV27 and TRBJ1-1; maybe TRBD1 (5 bases). Trimming removed 6 bases at V and 8 bases at J, with 13 bases between. This CDR3 spans 12 amino acids. The germline CDR1 and CDR2 sequences are MNHEY and SMNVEV (reference sequence). The CDR3 bases are TGTGCCAGCAGCCACCGGGGGAGAGAAGCTTTCTTT. Amino acid sequence: CASSHRGREAFF.

This clone is a singleton in its sample. This same CDR3 is encoded by further DNA sequences in the sample. The chain has TRBV7-2 and TRBJ2-3, with 7 nucleotides matching TRBD1. From germline, CDR1 is SGHTA and CDR2 FQGNSA. J gave up 9 bases and V 5 bases, and 5 bases lay outside the gene matches. CDR3 length: 12 amino acids. CDR3 protein: CASSLDRDTQYF. In nucleotides, the CDR3 is TGTGCCAGCAGCCTAGACAGGGACACGCAGTATTTT.

This clone is a singleton in its sample. The chain employs TRBV7-9 and TRBJ1-3, with 9 bases matching TRBD1. V shed 1 base and J 0 bases; nucleotides not matched to a gene: 4. Germline CDR1 reads SEHNR; CDR2 reads FQNEAQ (reference sequence). This CDR3 spans 17 amino acids. CDR3 coding DNA: TGTGCCAGCAGCTTAGGGACAGGGGCTTACTCTGGAAACACCATATATTTT. Its protein is CASSLGTGAYSGNTIYF.

This chain joins TRBV12-3 or TRBV12-4 and TRBJ1-2, with D perhaps matching TRBD1 (5 bases). V was trimmed by 1 base and J by 8 bases, leaving 8 bases between them. The CDR3 has 12 amino acids. The CDR3 protein is CASSLEQAGYTF. The CDR3 nucleotides are TGTGCCAGCAGTTTAGAACAGGCGGGCTACACCTTC.

This clone was found a few times. This chain links TRBV6-2 or TRBV6-3 with TRBJ2-7, with TRBD2 matching 11 bases. V trimming: 4 bases; J trimming: 0 bases; junction bases outside the gene matches: 14. The CDR3 covers 19 residues. Germline loops: CDR1 MNHEY, CDR2 SVGEGT. The DNA of the CDR3 is TGTGCCAGCAGTTTACGGGGCAGGCTAGCGGGGGGTTCCTCCTACGAGCAGTACTTC. It specifies CASSLRGRLAGGSSYEQYF.

V is TRBV15 and J is TRBJ2-5; 10 bases align to TRBD1. With 6 bases clipped from V and 2 bases from J, the junction kept 6 bases outside the gene matches. The CDR3 extends over 15 amino acids. CDR1 and CDR2 (germline): LNHNV, YYDKDF (reference sequence). CDR3 in amino acids: CATREGQGRQETQYF. In DNA form, the CDR3 reads TGTGCCACCAGGGAGGGACAGGGGAGGCAAGAGACCCAGTACTTC.

In its sample, this clone was seen once. The V call is TRBV18, the J call TRBJ1-6; 9 nucleotides line up with TRBD1. The CDR3 length is 15 residues. Trimming cost V 3 bases and J 9 bases; bases outside gene matches: 6. Germline V CDR1 and CDR2: KGHSH, LQKENI. In DNA, the CDR3 is TGTGCCAGCTCACCCCTAGGACAGGGGAGTTCACCCCTCCACTTT. It yields the protein CASSPLGQGSSPLHF.

CDR3: CASSSTTGRISPLHF. The CDR3 DNA is TGTGCCAGCAGTTCCACGACAGGCCGTATCTCACCCCTCCACTTT. V usage is TRBV28 and J usage is TRBJ1-6; possible D gene TRBD1, 6 bases. With 4 bases removed from V and 10 bases from J, the gap between germline ends came to 17 bases. Germline CDR1 MDHEN, CDR2 SYDVKM. This CDR3 is built from 15 residues.

This clone has only a few counts. This chain links TRBV29-1 with TRBJ1-2; D unclear. The CDR3 covers 12 residues. CDR1 SQVTM and CDR2 ANQGSEA come from the germline V gene. Trimming cost V 2 bases and J 5 bases, with 9 bases left between them. DNA of the CDR3: TGCAGCGTTGAAACGGGGTTATATGGCTACACCTTC. Its protein product is CSVETGLYGYTF.

The chain couples TRBV6-4 to TRBJ2-3; 10 bases are shared with TRBD2. Looked up from germline, CDR1 is MRHNA and CDR2 is SNTAGT. V gave up 5 bases and J gave up 3 bases; unmatched junction bases: 2. This CDR3 has 14 amino acids. CDR3 DNA: TGTGCCAGCAGTAGCGGGGGGGCAACAGATACGCAGTATTTT. Its translation: CASSSGGATDTQYF.

CDR3 nucleotides: TGTGCCAGCAGCGGACAGACAAACATTCAGTACTTC. This encodes CASSGQTNIQYF. The rearrangement links TRBV6-2 or TRBV6-3 to TRBJ2-4, with D perhaps matching TRBD1 (6 bases). The V gene lost 6 bases and the J gene lost 6 bases, with 9 bases spanning the gap. There are 12 residues in the CDR3. Germline assignment: CDR1 MNHEY and CDR2 SVGEGT.

The J gene is TRBJ2-7, the V gene TRBV4-3; the match to TRBD1 covers 10 bases. This CDR3 region has 18 residues. V gave up 2 bases and J gave up 3 bases; unmatched junction bases: 13. Germline V lookup: CDR1 LGHNA, CDR2 YSLEER. CDR3 coding DNA: TGCGCCAGCAGCCAAACCGGGACAGGGGCAACCACGGGCTACGAGCAGTACTTC. Translated, it gives CASSQTGTGATTGYEQYF.

The V and J genes are TRBV4-1 and TRBJ2-5; 8 bases match TRBD2. CDR1 is MGHRA and CDR2 is YSYEKL in the germline V gene. Unmatched junction bases numbered 22, after V lost 3 bases and J lost 4 bases. This CDR3 has 20 residues. Here the CDR3 DNA reads TGCGCCAGCAGCCATTACCTCCCCCTCACGGGGGGGCCGATAAGAGAGACCCAGTACTTC. It encodes CASSHYLPLTGGPIRETQYF.

CDR3 sequence (DNA): TGTGCCAGCAGCCCTATGTCGGGGGTCGATGAGCAGTTCTTC. Residues: CASSPMSGVDEQFF. The V call is TRBV7-9, the J call TRBJ2-1; tentative D call: TRBD2 (6 bases). The germline CDR1 and CDR2 sequences are SEHNR and FQNEAQ (reference sequence). V gave up 5 bases and J gave up 8 bases, with 16 bases separating them. CDR3 length equals 14 residues.

The genes are TRBV7-3 and TRBJ2-7, with D maybe TRBD2 (6 bases). Looked up from germline, CDR1 is SGHTA and CDR2 is FQGTGA. Trimming left V 6 bases short and J 4 bases short, with 16 bases between. The CDR3 has 14 amino acids. Here the CDR3 DNA reads TGTGCCAGCAGAAGGACCGGGGGAGGATACGAGCAGTACTTC. It codes for CASRRTGGGYEQYF. Together with reference TRBV7-3 and TRBJ2-7, the CDR3 gives the full variable domain: GAGVSQTPSNKVTEKGKYVELRCDPISGHTALYWYRQSLGQGPEFLIYFQGTGAADDSGLPNDRFFAVRPEGSVSTLKIQRTERGDSAVYLCASRRTGGGYEQYFGPGTRLTVT.

This chain uses TRBV30 with TRBJ2-7; 10 bases are a match to TRBD2. Germline CDR1 and CDR2: GTSNPN and SVGIG (reference sequence). The CDR3 sequence is 15 residues long. Trimming took 4 bases from V and 0 from J; bases not matched to a gene: 6. This chain's CDR3 is CAWTFSGGNSYEQYF. CDR3 DNA: TGTGCCTGGACGTTTAGCGGGGGGAACTCCTACGAGCAGTACTTC.

This sequence joins TRBV18 and TRBJ2-6, with D possibly being TRBD1 (5 bases). The CDR3 sequence is 17 residues long. Per germline, CDR1 KGHSH and CDR2 LQKENI. V was pared by 1 base and J by 2 bases, with 12 bases between. This chain's CDR3 is CASSPQGMATGANVLTF. The CDR3 DNA reads as TGTGCCAGCTCACCACAGGGGATGGCCACTGGGGCCAACGTCCTGACTTTC.

The chain couples TRBV9 to TRBJ1-4; 8 bases align to TRBD1. Germline CDR1 reads SGDLS; CDR2 reads YYNGEE. The CDR3 is 14 amino acids. V lost 5 bases and J lost 8; bases outside the gene matches: 8. The CDR3 nucleotides read TGTGCCAGCAGTTCAGGGGGCGGATACGAAAAACTGTTTTTT. It is translated as CASSSGGGYEKLFF.

This chain links TRBV30 with TRBJ1-6, with TRBD1 identical over 9 bases. The V gene's germline CDR1 is GTSNPN and CDR2 SVGIG (reference sequence). This CDR3 region has 15 residues. J was trimmed by 10 bases and V by 2 bases; bases with no gene match: 9. The chain's CDR3 is CAWSSGTGLGSPLHF. As DNA, the CDR3 is TGTGCCTGGAGTTCCGGGACAGGGCTTGGCTCACCCCTCCACTTT.

The J gene is TRBJ2-2, the V gene TRBV15; tentative D call: TRBD1 (6 bases). Trimming took 0 bases from V and 5 from J, leaving 10 bases between them. Germline V gives CDR1 LNHNV, CDR2 YYDKDF (reference sequence). The CDR3 runs to 15 residues. In DNA, the CDR3 is TGTGCCACCAGCAGAGATCGAACAGGGACCGGGGAGCTGTTTTTT. Its translation: CATSRDRTGTGELFF. Variable domain in full (rest from reference TRBV15 and TRBJ2-2): DAMVIQNPRYQVTQFGKPVTLSCSQTLNHNVMYWYQQKSSQAPKLLFHYYDKDFNNEADTPDNFQSRRPNTSFCFLDIRSPGLGDTAMYLCATSRDRTGTGELFFGEGSRLTVL.

The chain couples TRBV9 to TRBJ2-5; 7 bases map to TRBD1. Per the germline V gene, CDR1 is SGDLS and CDR2 is YYNGEE. V shed 3 bases, J shed 0 bases, and the junction held 2 bases outside the gene matches. The CDR3 is made up of 14 amino acids. The CDR3 region has the DNA TGTGCCAGCAGCGGGACAGGTTACCAAGAGACCCAGTACTTC. Its protein product is CASSGTGYQETQYF.

This clone was recorded only once. The chain carries TRBV6-2 or TRBV6-3 and TRBJ1-2, with 7 bases matching TRBD1. The germline CDR1 and CDR2 sequences are MNHEY and SVGEGT. The CDR3 extends over 14 amino acids. J lost 4 bases, V lost 6 bases, and 8 bases had no gene match. CDR3 protein: CASSSPRDSYGYTF. In nucleotides, the CDR3 is TGTGCCAGCAGCTCTCCCCGGGACAGCTATGGCTACACCTTC.

The chain links TRBV9 to TRBJ2-7, with TRBD1 as a possible D gene (6 bases). CDR1 and CDR2 (germline): SGDLS, YYNGEE. V lost 5 bases to trimming and J lost 7 bases, with 25 bases between them. The length of the CDR3 is 16 residues. DNA for the CDR3: TGTGCCAGCAGTGGGGGACACGGAATTGCTACGGAGGAGCAGTACTTC. Residues: CASSGGHGIATEEQYF. Variable domain in full (rest from reference TRBV9 and TRBJ2-7): DSGVTQTPKHLITATGQRVTLRCSPRSGDLSVYWYQQSLDQGLQFLIQYYNGEERAKGNILERFSAQQFPDLHSELNLSSLELGDSALYFCASSGGHGIATEEQYFGPGTRLTVT.

The chain carries TRBV12-1 and TRBJ2-3; the D segment call TRBD2 is taken from the table without a DNA check. TRBV12-1 is reported as a pseudogene. The CDR3 has 16 amino acids. As DNA, the CDR3 is TGTGCCAGCAGGGTAGACGGGAGCGGCGGCACAGATACGCAGTATTTT. Residues: CASRVDGSGGTDTQYF.

The rearrangement joins TRBV6-2 or TRBV6-3 to TRBJ1-6; TRBD1 aligns across 8 bases. Germline V gene lookup returns CDR1 MNHEY and CDR2 SVGEGT. V lost 3 bases and J lost 8; bases outside the gene matches: 6. The CDR3 has 15 residues. DNA of the CDR3: TGTGCCAGCAGTTATTCCCGACAGGGGTATTCACCCCTCCACTTT. Its protein is CASSYSRQGYSPLHF.

The chain is built from TRBV3-1 (or the pseudogene TRBV3-2) and TRBJ2-1, with TRBD2 matching 9 bases. The J segment lost 8 bases and the V segment lost 4 bases, leaving 12 bases of the junction unmatched. Germline CDR1 and CDR2: LGHDT and YNNKEL (reference sequence). The CDR3 extends over 16 amino acids. The CDR3 is CASSPLAGGLKDEQFF. The DNA of the CDR3 is TGTGCCAGCAGCCCCCTTGCGGGGGGGCTTAAAGATGAGCAGTTCTTC.

The V gene is TRBV27, the J gene TRBJ2-7, with 7 positions matching TRBD1. In germline, CDR1 is MNHEY, CDR2 SMNVEV (reference sequence). V shed 3 bases and J 4 bases; nucleotides not matched to a gene: 0. CDR3 length: 12 residues. As DNA, the CDR3 is TGTGCCAGCAGTTTGACAGGGTACGAGCAGTACTTC. This translates into CASSLTGYEQYF.

This chain links TRBV4-3 with TRBJ1-5; possibly TRBD1 for D (5 bases). Trimming left V 3 bases short and J 4 bases short, with 16 bases between. Germline V gives CDR1 LGHNA, CDR2 YSLEER. The CDR3 runs 16 residues. This CDR3 reads CASSQEVTAGNQPQHF. The CDR3 DNA is TGCGCCAGCAGCCAGGAAGTAACGGCAGGGAATCAGCCCCAGCATTTT.